Presented here are 23 T cell receptor beta chains from one specimen sequenced in a study of blood T cell repertoires in COVID-19. Libraries were prepared by immunoSEQ multiplex PCR; TCRdb keeps only in-frame clonotypes and omits some of them. Here the sample spans about 24,000 clones, just over 90% being singletons. The sequenced sample consisted of peripheral blood. These receptor sequences come from a man between 70 and 80 years old with active COVID-19.

The chain links TRBV19 to TRBJ2-4, with a weak D call TRBD1 (5 bases). Germline V gives CDR1 LNHDA, CDR2 SQIVND (reference sequence). The V end was cut by 5 bases, the J end by 0 bases, with 20 bases between. CDR3 length: 18 amino acids. CDR3 in amino acids: CASSPPLRAGLAKNIQYF. The CDR3 DNA is TGTGCCAGTAGTCCCCCCCTTAGAGCAGGGTTAGCCAAAAACATTCAGTACTTC.

V and J are TRBV3-1 (or the pseudogene TRBV3-2) and TRBJ2-3, with 8 bases identical to TRBD2. The junction had 7 bases not matched to a gene; V was cut back by 4 bases and J by 1 base. The CDR3 totals 16 residues. Germline CDR1 is LGHDT and CDR2 is YNNKEL (reference sequence). The CDR3 DNA follows: TGTGCCAGCAGCCCCGATCTAGCGGGCGGCACAGATACGCAGTATTTT. It encodes CASSPDLAGGTDTQYF.

The chain recombines TRBV7-2 with TRBJ1-2; the D gene is possibly TRBD1 (5 bases). This CDR3 contains 13 residues. Germline V gene lookup returns CDR1 SGHTA and CDR2 FQGNSA. Trimming cost V 8 bases and J 5 bases, with 15 bases left between them. CDR3: CASRRDSSYGYTF. As DNA, the CDR3 is TGTGCCAGCCGAAGGGACTCGAGTTATGGCTACACCTTC.

V and J are TRBV28 and TRBJ2-5; TRBD1 is a possible D gene (5 bases). The germline CDR1 and CDR2 sequences are MDHEN and SYDVKM. With 5 bases removed from V and 4 bases from J, the gap between germline ends came to 17 bases. This CDR3 has 15 residues. The DNA of the CDR3 is TGTGCCAGCAGTAACCGTTTGACAGAAGGAGAGACCCAGTACTTC. This gives the protein CASSNRLTEGETQYF.

This sequence joins TRBV5-5 and TRBJ2-7, with 11 bases fitting TRBD2. V trimming: 4 bases; J trimming: 0 bases; junction bases outside the gene matches: 6. The germline V gene encodes CDR1 SGHKS and CDR2 YYEKEE (reference sequence). This CDR3 has 16 amino acids. The CDR3 loop is CASSPGLAGSSYEQYF. CDR3 sequence (DNA): TGTGCCAGCAGCCCTGGACTAGCGGGTTCCTCCTACGAGCAGTACTTC.

The V call is TRBV7-2, the J call TRBJ2-7; 9 bases are shared with TRBD2. Germline trimming cut 2 bases from V and 4 bases from J; bases unmatched to any gene: 6. Germline-derived CDR1 and CDR2 are SGHTA and FQGNSA. There are 15 residues in the CDR3. As DNA, the CDR3 is TGTGCCAGCAGCTTAAAGCTAGCGGGGCGTTACGAGCAGTACTTC. Amino acid sequence: CASSLKLAGRYEQYF.

The chain carries TRBV29-1 and TRBJ1-1; TRBD1 matches at 7 bases. The CDR3 has 15 amino acids. J was trimmed by 4 bases and V by 2 bases; bases with no gene match: 10. From germline, CDR1 is SQVTM and CDR2 ANQGSEA. Written as DNA, the CDR3 is TGCAGCGTTGAAAAGGAGGGGGCGCGGGTCACTGAAGCTTTCTTT. Residues: CSVEKEGARVTEAFF.

For the CDR3, the DNA is TGTGCCAGCAGTGGGTTCGGGAGCCGGCGGGTAGAGACCCAGTACTTC. It yields the protein CASSGFGSRRVETQYF. This sequence joins TRBV2 and TRBJ2-5; possible D gene TRBD2, 6 bases. This CDR3 spans 16 amino acids. V was clipped by 4 bases and J by 4 bases, with 19 bases between them. Germline-derived CDR1 and CDR2 are SNHLY and FYNNEI. The complete variable domain, with remaining parts taken from reference TRBV2 and TRBJ2-5, reads EPEVTQTPSHQVTQMGQEVILRCVPISNHLYFYWYRQILGQKVEFLVSFYNNEISEKSEIFDDQFSVERPDGSNFTLKIRSTKLEDSAMYFCASSGFGSRRVETQYFGPGTRLLVL.

The chain has TRBV5-6 and TRBJ2-3; TRBD2 might be the D (6 bases). Between the trimmed V and J ends, which lost 5 bases and 3 bases, there was a span of 16 bases. This CDR3 is 15 amino acids long. Germline V gives CDR1 SGHDT, CDR2 YYEEEE. The CDR3 sequence is CASRRSGLRTDTQYF. The CDR3, as DNA: TGTGCCAGCAGGAGATCGGGACTCAGGACAGATACGCAGTATTTT.

The rearrangement joins TRBV4-3 to TRBJ1-4, with D unresolved. V lost 0 bases to trimming and J lost 4 bases, with 12 bases between them. This CDR3 contains 16 residues. The germline V gene has CDR1 LGHNA and CDR2 YSLEER. The CDR3 nucleotides read TGCGCCAGCAGCCAAGATCCTGCCGGGGTTAATGAAAAACTGTTTTTT. Its protein product is CASSQDPAGVNEKLFF.

The chain uses TRBV28 and TRBJ2-3; the D is unclear. With 1 base removed from V and 0 bases from J, the gap between germline ends came to 11 bases. The CDR3 runs 16 residues. Germline V gene lookup returns CDR1 MDHEN and CDR2 SYDVKM. The CDR3 region is CASSLLAFTSTDTQYF. The CDR3 nucleotides are TGTGCCAGCAGTTTATTAGCATTTACTAGCACAGATACGCAGTATTTT.

CDR3 region: CASSYRGIGYTF. CDR3 nucleotide sequence: TGTGCCAGCAGTTACAGAGGGATCGGCTACACCTTC. V usage is TRBV6-5 and J usage is TRBJ1-2; D is uncertain. This CDR3 is 12 amino acids long. The V gene's germline CDR1 is MNHEY and CDR2 SVGAGI. The V end lost 2 bases, the J end lost 8 bases, and 9 bases lay between the germline ends.

V and J are TRBV18 and TRBJ1-2; 10 bases are shared with TRBD1. CDR1 KGHSH and CDR2 LQKENI come from the germline V gene. J was trimmed by 7 bases and V by 3 bases; bases with no gene match: 5. The CDR3 has 14 residues. The CDR3 loop reads CASSPSRDRGGYTF. CDR3 DNA sequence: TGTGCCAGCTCACCCTCACGGGACAGGGGTGGCTACACCTTC.

This clone was recorded only once. The V and J genes are TRBV6-2 or TRBV6-3 and TRBJ1-2; no firm D call. The ends were cut back, 1 base at V and 6 bases at J, with 15 bases in the middle. This CDR3 is built from 15 residues. The germline gives CDR1 MNHEY, CDR2 SVGEGT. CDR3 amino acids: CASSYFHRTRDGYTF. CDR3 in DNA: TGTGCCAGCAGTTACTTTCACAGAACGAGGGATGGCTACACCTTC.

The chain links TRBV30 to TRBJ2-5; D may be TRBD2 (5 bases). V lost 0 bases to trimming and J lost 5 bases, with 13 bases between them. From germline, CDR1 is GTSNPN and CDR2 SVGIG (reference sequence). The CDR3 spans 14 residues. The CDR3 protein is CAWSVLGALETQYF. In DNA, the CDR3 is TGTGCCTGGAGTGTCTTGGGAGCCCTGGAGACCCAGTACTTC.

The rearrangement uses TRBV24-1 and TRBJ2-1, with D possibly being TRBD1 (5 bases). V gave up 1 base and J gave up 10 bases, with 13 bases separating them. Germline V lookup: CDR1 KGHDR, CDR2 SFDVKD. This CDR3 has 14 amino acids. The CDR3 spells CATSDFPQAGEQFF. The CDR3 DNA reads as TGTGCCACCAGTGATTTCCCACAGGCCGGGGAGCAGTTCTTC.

V and J are TRBV6-1 and TRBJ1-2; 9 nucleotides align to TRBD1. Per the germline V gene, CDR1 is MNHNS and CDR2 is SASEGT. V was clipped by 4 bases and J by 1 base; unmatched bases: 16. The CDR3 has 19 amino acids. CDR3 nucleotides: TGTGCCAGCAGTGCTTCCGCAACGAGACAGGGGGGACTTAACTATGGCTACACCTTC. It codes for CASSASATRQGGLNYGYTF.

The chain uses TRBV19 and TRBJ1-1, with D possibly TRBD1 on 6 matching bases. The V and J ends lost 3 bases and 0 bases respectively, with 11 bases between them. The CDR3 runs 15 residues. CDR1 and CDR2 (germline): LNHDA, SQIVND (reference sequence). The CDR3 sequence is CASSIQGRVNTEAFF. The CDR3 DNA follows: TGTGCCAGTAGTATCCAGGGGCGCGTGAACACTGAAGCTTTCTTT.

CDR3 DNA: TGTGCCACCCGGACTAGCGGGGGTAGTGAGCAGTTCTTC. Protein sequence: CATRTSGGSEQFF. The gene calls are TRBV24-1 and TRBJ2-1; TRBD2 matches at 13 bases. The CDR3 is 13 residues long. Germline V gives CDR1 KGHDR, CDR2 SFDVKD. The ends lost 9 bases at V and 9 bases at J; junction bases unmatched: 4.

The chain employs TRBV11-1 and TRBJ2-1; the match to TRBD2 covers 8 bases. Germline V gene data show CDR1 as SGHAT and CDR2 as FQDESV (reference sequence). There are 15 residues in the CDR3. Trimming cost V 5 bases and J 6 bases; bases outside gene matches: 9. The CDR3 nucleotides are TGTGCCAGCAGCCCGAGCGGGAGAAGAATCAATGAGCAGTTCTTC. Protein: CASSPSGRRINEQFF. Based on the CDR3 plus reference TRBV11-1 and TRBJ2-1, the full variable domain is EAEVAQSPRYKITEKSQAVAFWCDPISGHATLYWYRQILGQGPELLVQFQDESVVDDSQLPKDRFSAERLKGVDSTLKIQPAELGDSAMYLCASSPSGRRINEQFFGPGTRLTVL.

This clone showed up just once. The rearrangement joins TRBV21-1 to TRBJ1-4; TRBD1 is the table's D call, not checked against the DNA. TRBV21-1 is a pseudogene segment. This CDR3 region has 16 residues. The CDR3 protein is CASSHRDGTANEKLFF. The CDR3 DNA sequence: TGTGCCAGCAGCCACCGGGATGGGACAGCTAATGAAAAACTGTTTTTT.

This chain uses TRBV30 with TRBJ1-6; TRBD1 aligns across 8 bases. The CDR3 loop spans 14 amino acids. Germline V gene data show CDR1 as GTSNPN and CDR2 as SVGIG (reference sequence). After removal of 0 bases from V and 9 bases from J, the junction contained 4 bases not matched to a gene. Here the CDR3 reads CAWSVSGGLSPLHF. The CDR3 DNA follows: TGTGCCTGGAGTGTGTCAGGGGGCCTTTCACCCCTCCACTTT.

This chain uses TRBV6-2 or TRBV6-3 with TRBJ2-1; the D is unclear. Trimming stripped 2 bases from V and 4 bases from J, with 21 bases between. Germline CDR1 and CDR2: MNHEY and SVGEGT. The CDR3 runs to 18 residues. The CDR3 DNA reads as TGTGCCAGCAGTTACAATCCCCCGCACAATCCCCAGTACAATGAGCAGTTCTTC. Translating it yields CASSYNPPHNPQYNEQFF.